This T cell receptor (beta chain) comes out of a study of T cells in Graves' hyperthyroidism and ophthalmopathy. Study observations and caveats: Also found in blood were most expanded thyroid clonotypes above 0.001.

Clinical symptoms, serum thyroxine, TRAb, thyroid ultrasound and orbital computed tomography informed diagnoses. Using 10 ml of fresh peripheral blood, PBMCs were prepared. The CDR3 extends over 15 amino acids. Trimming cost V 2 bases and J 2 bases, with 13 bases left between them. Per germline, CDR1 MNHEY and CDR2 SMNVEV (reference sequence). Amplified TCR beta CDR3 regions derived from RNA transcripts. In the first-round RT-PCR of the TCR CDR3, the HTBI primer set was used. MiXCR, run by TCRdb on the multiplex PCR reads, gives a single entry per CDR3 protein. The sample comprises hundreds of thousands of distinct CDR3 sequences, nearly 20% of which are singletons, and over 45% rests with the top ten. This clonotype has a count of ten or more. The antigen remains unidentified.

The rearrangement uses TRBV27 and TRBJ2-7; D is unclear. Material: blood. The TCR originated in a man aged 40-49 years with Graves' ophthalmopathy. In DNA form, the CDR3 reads TGTGCCAGCAGTTTAGAATCGCCAGCCACCTACGAGCAGTACTTC. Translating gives CASSLESPATYEQYF.